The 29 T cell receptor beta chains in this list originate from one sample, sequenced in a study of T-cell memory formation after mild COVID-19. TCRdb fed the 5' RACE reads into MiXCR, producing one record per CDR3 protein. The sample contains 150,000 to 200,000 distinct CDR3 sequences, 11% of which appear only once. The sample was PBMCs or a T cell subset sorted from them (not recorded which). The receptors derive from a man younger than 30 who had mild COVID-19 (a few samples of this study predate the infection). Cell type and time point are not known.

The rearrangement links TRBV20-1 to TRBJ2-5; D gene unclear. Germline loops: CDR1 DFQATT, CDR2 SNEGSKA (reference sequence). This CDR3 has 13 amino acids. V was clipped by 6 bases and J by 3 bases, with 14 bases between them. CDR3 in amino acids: CSAHKPSEETQYF. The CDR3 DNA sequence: TGCAGTGCCCACAAACCTAGTGAAGAGACCCAGTACTTC.

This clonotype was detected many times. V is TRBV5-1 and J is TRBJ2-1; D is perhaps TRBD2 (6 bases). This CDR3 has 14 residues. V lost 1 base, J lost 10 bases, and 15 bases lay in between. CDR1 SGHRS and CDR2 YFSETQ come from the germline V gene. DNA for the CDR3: TGCGCCAGCAGCTTGCCTCCCGGGACTGGCGAGCAGTTCTTC. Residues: CASSLPPGTGEQFF. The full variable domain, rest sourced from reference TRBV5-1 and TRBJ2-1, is KAGVTQTPRYLIKTRGQQVTLSCSPISGHRSVSWYQQTPGQGLQFLFEYFSETQRNKGNFPGRFSGRQFSNSRSEMNVSTLELGDSALYLCASSLPPGTGEQFFGPGTRLTVL.

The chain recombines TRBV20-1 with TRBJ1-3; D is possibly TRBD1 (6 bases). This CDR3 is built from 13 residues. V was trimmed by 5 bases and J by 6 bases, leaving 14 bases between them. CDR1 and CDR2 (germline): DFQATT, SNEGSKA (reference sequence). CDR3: CSAPQRGANTIYF. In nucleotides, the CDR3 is TGCAGTGCTCCGCAAAGGGGGGCAAACACCATATATTTT.

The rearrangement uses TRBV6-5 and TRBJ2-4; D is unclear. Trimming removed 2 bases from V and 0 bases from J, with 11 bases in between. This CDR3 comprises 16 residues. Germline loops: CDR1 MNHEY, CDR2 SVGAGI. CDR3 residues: CASSYAPLGAKNIQYF. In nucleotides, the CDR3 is TGTGCCAGCAGTTACGCGCCGCTTGGAGCCAAAAACATTCAGTACTTC.

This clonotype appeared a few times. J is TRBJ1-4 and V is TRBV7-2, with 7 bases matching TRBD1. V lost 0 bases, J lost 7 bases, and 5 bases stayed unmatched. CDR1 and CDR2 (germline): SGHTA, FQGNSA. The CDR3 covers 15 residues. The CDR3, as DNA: TGTGCCAGCAGCTTAGCACAGGGGTTGAGTGAAAAACTGTTTTTT. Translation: CASSLAQGLSEKLFF.

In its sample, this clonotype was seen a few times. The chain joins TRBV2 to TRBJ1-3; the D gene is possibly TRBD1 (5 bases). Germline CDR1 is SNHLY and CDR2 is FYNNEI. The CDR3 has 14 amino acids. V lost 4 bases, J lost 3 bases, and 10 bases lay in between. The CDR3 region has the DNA TGTGCCAGCAGTGCCCAGGGACGTGGAAACACCATATATTTT. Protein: CASSAQGRGNTIYF.

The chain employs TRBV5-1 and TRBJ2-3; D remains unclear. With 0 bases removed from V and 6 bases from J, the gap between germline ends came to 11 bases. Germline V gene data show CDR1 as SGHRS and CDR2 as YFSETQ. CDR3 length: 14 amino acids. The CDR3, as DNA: TGCGCCAGCAGCTTGGCCATAGCCCCGGATACGCAGTATTTT. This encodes CASSLAIAPDTQYF.

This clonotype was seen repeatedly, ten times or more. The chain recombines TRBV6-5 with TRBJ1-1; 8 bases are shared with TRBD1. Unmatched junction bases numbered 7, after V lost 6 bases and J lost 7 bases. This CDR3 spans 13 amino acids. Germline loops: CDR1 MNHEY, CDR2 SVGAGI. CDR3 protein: CASSYNRGNEAFF. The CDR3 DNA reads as TGTGCCAGCAGCTACAACAGGGGGAATGAAGCTTTCTTT.

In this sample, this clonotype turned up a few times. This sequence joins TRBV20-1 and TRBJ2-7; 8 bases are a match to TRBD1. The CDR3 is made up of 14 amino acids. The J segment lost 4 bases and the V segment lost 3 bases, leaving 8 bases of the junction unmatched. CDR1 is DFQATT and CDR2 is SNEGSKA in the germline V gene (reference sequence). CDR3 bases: TGCAGTGCTAGGGACAGGGTATTCGGATACGAGCAGTACTTC. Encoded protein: CSARDRVFGYEQYF.

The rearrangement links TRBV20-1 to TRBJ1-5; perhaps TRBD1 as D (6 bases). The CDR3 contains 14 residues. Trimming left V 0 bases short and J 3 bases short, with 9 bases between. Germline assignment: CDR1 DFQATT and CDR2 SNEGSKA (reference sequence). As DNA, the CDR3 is TGCAGTGCTAGAGATGACAGGACCAATCAGCCCCAGCATTTT. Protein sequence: CSARDDRTNQPQHF.

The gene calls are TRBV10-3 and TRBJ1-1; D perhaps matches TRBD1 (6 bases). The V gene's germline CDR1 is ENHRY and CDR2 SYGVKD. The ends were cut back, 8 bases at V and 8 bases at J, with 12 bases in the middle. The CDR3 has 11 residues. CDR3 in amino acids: CAIRGQSEAFF. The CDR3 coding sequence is TGTGCCATCCGAGGACAGTCGGAAGCTTTCTTT.

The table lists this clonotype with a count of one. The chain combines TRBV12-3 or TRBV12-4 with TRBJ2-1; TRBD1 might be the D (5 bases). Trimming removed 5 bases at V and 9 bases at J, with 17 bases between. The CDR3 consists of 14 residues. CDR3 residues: CASSRREGNVEQFF. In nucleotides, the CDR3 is TGTGCCAGCAGTCGCAGGGAAGGGAACGTTGAGCAGTTCTTC.

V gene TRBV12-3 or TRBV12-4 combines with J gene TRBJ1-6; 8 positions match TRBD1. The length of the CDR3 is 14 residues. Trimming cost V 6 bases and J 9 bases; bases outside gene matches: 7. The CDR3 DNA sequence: TGTGCCAGCAGGGGACAGGCTTGGGTTTCACCCCTCCACTTT. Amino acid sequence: CASRGQAWVSPLHF.

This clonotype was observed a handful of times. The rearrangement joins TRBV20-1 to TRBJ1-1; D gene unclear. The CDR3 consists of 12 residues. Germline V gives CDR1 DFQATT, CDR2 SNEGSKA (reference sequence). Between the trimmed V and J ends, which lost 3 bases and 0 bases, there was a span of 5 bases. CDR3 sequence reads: CSASSVNTEAFF. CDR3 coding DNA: TGCAGTGCTAGTTCGGTGAACACTGAAGCTTTCTTT.

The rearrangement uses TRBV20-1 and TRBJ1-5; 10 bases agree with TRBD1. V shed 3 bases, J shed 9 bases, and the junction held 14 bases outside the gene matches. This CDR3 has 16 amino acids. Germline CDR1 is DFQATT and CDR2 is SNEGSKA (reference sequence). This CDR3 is CSARKPGQGPLGPQHF. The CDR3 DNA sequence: TGCAGTGCTAGGAAACCGGGACAGGGGCCCTTGGGGCCCCAGCATTTT.

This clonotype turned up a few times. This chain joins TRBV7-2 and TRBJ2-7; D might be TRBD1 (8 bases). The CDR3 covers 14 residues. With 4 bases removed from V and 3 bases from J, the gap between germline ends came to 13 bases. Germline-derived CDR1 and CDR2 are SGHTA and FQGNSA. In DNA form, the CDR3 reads TGTGCCAGCAGCTCCACAGGGGGGGGCTACGAGCAGTACTTC. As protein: CASSSTGGGYEQYF.

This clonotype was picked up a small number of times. In DNA form, the CDR3 reads TGTGCCAGCAGCCAGCCCGGGACAGACTATGGCTACACCTTC. Translation gives CASSQPGTDYGYTF. The rearrangement links TRBV25-1 to TRBJ1-2; 7 bases map to TRBD1. This CDR3 is 14 amino acids long. V gave up 6 bases and J gave up 3 bases; unmatched junction bases: 7. Germline V gene data show CDR1 as MGHDK and CDR2 as SYGVNS.

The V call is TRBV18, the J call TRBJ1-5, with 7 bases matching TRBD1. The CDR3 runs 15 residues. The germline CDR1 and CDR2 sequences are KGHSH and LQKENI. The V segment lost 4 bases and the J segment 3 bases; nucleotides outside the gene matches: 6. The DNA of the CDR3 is TGTGCCAGCTCACAAAACAGGGGCCTCAATCAGCCCCAGCATTTT. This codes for CASSQNRGLNQPQHF.

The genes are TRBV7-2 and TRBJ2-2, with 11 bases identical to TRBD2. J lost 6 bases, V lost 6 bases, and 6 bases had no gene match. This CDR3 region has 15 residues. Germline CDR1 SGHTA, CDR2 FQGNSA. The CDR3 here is CASSFSGGASGELFF. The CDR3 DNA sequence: TGTGCCAGCAGTTTTAGCGGGGGGGCCTCCGGGGAGCTGTTTTTT. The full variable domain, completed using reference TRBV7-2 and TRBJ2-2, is GAGVSQSPSNKVTEKGKDVELRCDPISGHTALYWYRQSLGQGLEFLIYFQGNSAPDKSGLPSDRFSAERTGGSVSTLTIQRTQQEDSAVYLCASSFSGGASGELFFGEGSRLTVL.

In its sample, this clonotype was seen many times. CDR3 residues: CASSRTANSYEQYF. The DNA for the CDR3 is TGTGCCAGCAGCCGGACAGCCAACTCCTACGAGCAGTACTTC. The chain is built from TRBV7-3 and TRBJ2-7, with a tentative D call TRBD1 (6 bases). Germline V gene data show CDR1 as SGHTA and CDR2 as FQGTGA. There are 14 residues in the CDR3. V gave up 5 bases and J gave up 0 bases, with 11 bases separating them.

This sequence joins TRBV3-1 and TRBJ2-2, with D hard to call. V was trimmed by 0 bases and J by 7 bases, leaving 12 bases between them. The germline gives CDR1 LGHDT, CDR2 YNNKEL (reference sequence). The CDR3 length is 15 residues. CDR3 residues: CASSQDRARGGELFF. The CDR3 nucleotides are TGTGCCAGCAGCCAAGATAGGGCCCGCGGCGGGGAGCTGTTTTTT.

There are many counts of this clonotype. The CDR3 DNA is TGTGCCAGCACCCGAGGGCAGGTGGGTCAGCCCCAGCATTTT. Translation: CASTRGQVGQPQHF. The chain employs TRBV12-3 or TRBV12-4 and TRBJ1-5; no reliable D call. Trimming took off 7 bases at V and 6 bases at J, with 16 bases between the two ends. The CDR3 totals 14 residues.

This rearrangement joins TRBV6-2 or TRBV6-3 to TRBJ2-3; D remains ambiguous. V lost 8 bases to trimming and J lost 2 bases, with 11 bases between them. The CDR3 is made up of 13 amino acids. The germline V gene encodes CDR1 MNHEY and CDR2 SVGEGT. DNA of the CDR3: TGTGCCAGCGTAGCCCGGAACACAGATACGCAGTATTTT. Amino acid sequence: CASVARNTDTQYF.

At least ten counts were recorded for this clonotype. The CDR3 reads CASRRRGVNEQFF. The CDR3 DNA is TGTGCCAGCCGACGGCGGGGGGTAAATGAGCAGTTCTTC. The rearrangement joins TRBV7-8 to TRBJ2-1, with TRBD2 identical over 8 bases. V was clipped by 8 bases and J by 7 bases; unmatched bases: 7. This CDR3 region has 13 residues. Germline V gene lookup returns CDR1 SGHVS and CDR2 FQNEAQ.

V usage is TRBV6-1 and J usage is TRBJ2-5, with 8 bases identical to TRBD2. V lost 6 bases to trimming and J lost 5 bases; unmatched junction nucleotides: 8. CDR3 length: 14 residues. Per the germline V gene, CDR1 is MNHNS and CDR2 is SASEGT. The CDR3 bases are TGTGCCAGCAGACCGGGACTAGACGGCGAGACCCAGTACTTC. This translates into CASRPGLDGETQYF.

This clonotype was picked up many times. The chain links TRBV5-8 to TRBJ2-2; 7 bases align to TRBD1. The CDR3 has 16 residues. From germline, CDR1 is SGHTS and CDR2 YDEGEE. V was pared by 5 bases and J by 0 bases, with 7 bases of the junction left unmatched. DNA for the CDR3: TGTGCCAGCAGTCCGGGACAGTGGGCGAACACCGGGGAGCTGTTTTTT. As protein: CASSPGQWANTGELFF.

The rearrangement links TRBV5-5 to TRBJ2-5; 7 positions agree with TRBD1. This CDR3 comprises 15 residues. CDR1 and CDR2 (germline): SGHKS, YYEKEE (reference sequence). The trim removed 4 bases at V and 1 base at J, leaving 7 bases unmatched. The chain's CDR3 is CASSGPGTVQETQYF. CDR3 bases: TGTGCCAGCAGCGGGCCCGGGACAGTCCAAGAGACCCAGTACTTC.

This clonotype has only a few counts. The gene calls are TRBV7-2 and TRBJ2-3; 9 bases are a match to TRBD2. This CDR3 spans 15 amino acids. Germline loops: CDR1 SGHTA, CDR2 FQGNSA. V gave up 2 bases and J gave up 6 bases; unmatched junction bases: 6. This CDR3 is CASSLWGGGEDTQYF. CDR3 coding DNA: TGTGCCAGCAGCTTATGGGGCGGGGGGGAGGATACGCAGTATTTT. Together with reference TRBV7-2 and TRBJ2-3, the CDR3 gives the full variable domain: GAGVSQSPSNKVTEKGKDVELRCDPISGHTALYWYRQSLGQGLEFLIYFQGNSAPDKSGLPSDRFSAERTGGSVSTLTIQRTQQEDSAVYLCASSLWGGGEDTQYFGPGTRLTVL.

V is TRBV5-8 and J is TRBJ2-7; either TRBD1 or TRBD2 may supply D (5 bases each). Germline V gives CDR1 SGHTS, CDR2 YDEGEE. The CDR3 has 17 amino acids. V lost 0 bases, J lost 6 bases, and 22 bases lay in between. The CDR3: CASSLASPAGWGAEQYF. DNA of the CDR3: TGTGCCAGCAGCTTGGCGTCTCCTGCAGGGTGGGGAGCCGAGCAGTACTTC.